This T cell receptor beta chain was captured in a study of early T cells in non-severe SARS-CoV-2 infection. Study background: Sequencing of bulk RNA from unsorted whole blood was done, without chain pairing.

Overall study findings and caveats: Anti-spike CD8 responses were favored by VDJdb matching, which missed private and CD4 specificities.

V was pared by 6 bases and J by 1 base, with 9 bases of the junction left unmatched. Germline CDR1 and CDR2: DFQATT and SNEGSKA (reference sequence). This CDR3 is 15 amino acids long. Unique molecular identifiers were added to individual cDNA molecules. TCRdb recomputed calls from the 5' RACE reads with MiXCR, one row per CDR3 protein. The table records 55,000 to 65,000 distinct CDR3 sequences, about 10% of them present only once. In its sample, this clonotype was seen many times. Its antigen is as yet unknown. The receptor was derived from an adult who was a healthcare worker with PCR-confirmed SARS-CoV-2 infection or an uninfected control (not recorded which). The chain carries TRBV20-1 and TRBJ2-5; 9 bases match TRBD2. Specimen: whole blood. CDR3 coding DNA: TGCAGTGCCACTTTGGGAGCGGGGGGCCAAGAGACCCAGTACTTC. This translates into CSATLGAGGQETQYF.